These 12 T cell receptor beta chains came from one sample sequenced in a study of CD4 T cells in relation to SARS-CoV-2 and coronaviruses. Only in-frame clones appear in the TCRdb table, and some are missing; sequencing was by immunoSEQ multiplex PCR. The sample contains tens of thousands of clones, 70% to 90% of which appear only once. Sequenced material: memory CD4+ T cells from PBMCs. The receptors shown here come from an adult with COVID-19.

This chain's CDR3 is CASSPSTDSYNSPLHF. Here the CDR3 DNA reads TGTGCCAGCAGCCCAAGCACAGACTCCTATAATTCACCCCTCCACTTT. This chain links TRBV9 with TRBJ1-6; no firm D call. V lost 4 bases and J 0 bases, leaving 11 bases between the germline ends. Germline CDR1 is SGDLS and CDR2 is YYNGEE. The CDR3 loop spans 16 amino acids.

This sequence joins TRBV4-3 and TRBJ2-2; 13 bases map to TRBD2. The length of the CDR3 is 19 residues. Losses at the gene ends were 0 bases for V and 0 bases for J; bases not matched to a gene: 4. Germline loops: CDR1 LGHNA, CDR2 YSLEER. The CDR3 sequence is CASSQDLLAGGPNTGELFF. In DNA, the CDR3 is TGCGCCAGCAGCCAAGACCTACTAGCGGGGGGGCCGAACACCGGGGAGCTGTTTTTT.

The rearrangement uses TRBV7-8 and TRBJ1-5; a weak D match, TRBD1 (6 bases). Germline CDR1 SGHVS, CDR2 FQNEAQ. The CDR3 is made up of 17 amino acids. V gave up 8 bases and J gave up 2 bases, with 22 bases separating them. CDR3 nucleotide sequence: TGTGCCAGCTCGATAAGAGGGGGAAAATCGCGCAATCAGCCCCAGCATTTT. Protein: CASSIRGGKSRNQPQHF.

This clone was seen once. The rearrangement links TRBV5-4 to TRBJ2-5, with D possibly matching TRBD2 (6 bases). The CDR3 runs to 14 residues. V dropped 6 bases and J dropped 1 base, with 13 bases sitting between them. Per the germline V gene, CDR1 is SGHNT and CDR2 is YYREEE (reference sequence). CDR3 nucleotides: TGTGCCAGCACCGTACTAGCCCTCCAAGAGACCCAGTACTTC. Amino acids: CASTVLALQETQYF.

In DNA, the CDR3 is TGTGCCAGCTCACCCAACAATGAGCAGTTCTTC. Translating it yields CASSPNNEQFF. The chain joins TRBV18 to TRBJ2-1; D gene ambiguous. Trimming pared 3 bases from V and 5 bases from J, leaving 2 bases between. The germline V gene has CDR1 KGHSH and CDR2 LQKENI. The CDR3 extends over 11 amino acids.

The chain joins TRBV11-2 to TRBJ2-6; 8 bases are a match to TRBD1. This CDR3 is 17 amino acids long. The J segment lost 2 bases and the V segment lost 3 bases, leaving 6 bases of the junction unmatched. Per germline, CDR1 SGHAT and CDR2 FQNNGV. The CDR3 bases are TGTGCCAGCAGCTTGAGGACAGGGCGTGCTGGGGCCAACGTCCTGACTTTC. This sequence encodes CASSLRTGRAGANVLTF.

This clone was recorded only once. The V gene is TRBV5-1, the J gene TRBJ1-4; 9 bases agree with TRBD1. CDR3 length: 15 amino acids. Germline-derived CDR1 and CDR2 are SGHRS and YFSETQ. V shed 3 bases, J shed 5 bases, and the junction held 5 bases outside the gene matches. The CDR3 DNA reads TGCGCCAGCAGCTCTATAGGGACAGGGAATGAAAAACTGTTTTTT. This gives the protein CASSSIGTGNEKLFF.

The chain links TRBV7-2 to TRBJ2-1, with D maybe TRBD1 (6 bases). Trimming took off 1 base at V and 6 bases at J, with 13 bases between the two ends. The CDR3 spans 15 residues. Germline V lookup: CDR1 SGHTA, CDR2 FQGNSA. The CDR3 region is CASSLDWRQVNEQFF. CDR3 sequence (DNA): TGTGCCAGCAGCTTAGACTGGCGACAGGTCAATGAGCAGTTCTTC.

The chain is built from TRBV18 and TRBJ1-1; no reliable D call. The CDR3 contains 14 residues. V was clipped by 2 bases and J by 0 bases, with 7 bases between them. CDR1 and CDR2 from the germline V gene are KGHSH and LQKENI. The CDR3, as DNA: TGTGCCAGCTCACCATCAAGGTTGAACACTGAAGCTTTCTTT. It encodes CASSPSRLNTEAFF.

The table lists this clone with a count of one. The chain combines TRBV28 with TRBJ2-1, with 10 bases lining up with TRBD2. In germline, CDR1 is MDHEN, CDR2 SYDVKM. Unmatched junction bases numbered 5, after V lost 3 bases and J lost 9 bases. This CDR3 has 14 residues. CDR3: CASSFQREGAEQFF. CDR3 coding DNA: TGTGCCAGCAGTTTCCAGCGGGAGGGCGCTGAGCAGTTCTTC.

The genes are TRBV19 and TRBJ2-7, with unresolved D. CDR3 size: 12 residues. Deletions cut 2 bases from V and 6 bases from J, with 8 bases between. In germline, CDR1 is LNHDA, CDR2 SQIVND (reference sequence). Written as DNA, the CDR3 is TGTGCCAGTAGTATAAGACGCGGCGAGCAGTACTTC. It translates to CASSIRRGEQYF.

This chain joins TRBV28 and TRBJ2-6; D is ambiguous. The V gene's germline CDR1 is MDHEN and CDR2 SYDVKM. The V and J ends lost 6 bases and 0 bases respectively, with 3 bases between them. The CDR3 spans 13 residues. CDR3 protein: CASRDSGANVLTF. The CDR3 DNA is TGTGCCAGCAGGGACTCTGGGGCCAACGTCCTGACTTTC. The full variable domain, with the rest looked up from reference TRBV28 and TRBJ2-6, is DVKVTQSSRYLVKRTGEKVFLECVQDMDHENMFWYRQDPGLGLRLIYFSYDVKMKEKGDIPEGYSVSREKKERFSLILESASTNQTSMYLCASRDSGANVLTFGAGSRLTVL.